These T cell receptor beta chains were read from a single sample in a study of blood T cell repertoires in COVID-19. Here immunoSEQ multiplex PCR was the method, and the copy in TCRdb shows in-frame clones only, minus some. In the table there are some 150,000 clones, more than 75% of which are singletons. Specimen: peripheral blood. These receptors all come from a woman aged 45-65 years with active or convalescent COVID-19. Both conserved end residues are part of each CDR3. Fields, in order: clone size, J gene, V gene, D gene, CDR3 DNA, CDR3 protein. A D gene is named only where the DNA matches it firmly. Not every row has a clone size; where given, it reads once, few, many or a size class.

>.|TRBJ1-2|TRBV10-3|.
TGTGCCATCAGTGCAGGGGATGGCTACACCTTC
CAISAGDGYTF
>.|TRBJ1-4|TRBV19|TRBD1
TGTGCCAGCTCCGACAGGGGTGCAACTAATGAAAAACTGTTTTTT
CASSDRGATNEKLFF
>.|TRBJ2-1|TRBV2|TRBD2
TGTGCCAGCAGCGCGACTAGCGGGAGTATCTATGAGCAGTTCTTC
CASSATSGSIYEQFF
>.|TRBJ2-1|TRBV6-4|TRBD1
TGTGCCAGCAGCGAATCCACAGGGGGCGCAGGGTTTGAGCAGTTCTTC
CASSESTGGAGFEQFF
>.|TRBJ1-2|TRBV11-2|.
TGTGCCAGCAGCTTAGCGGGTTTTAACCATGGCTACACCTTC
CASSLAGFNHGYTF
>.|TRBJ1-3|TRBV6-5|TRBD1
TGTGCCAGCAGCCGACAGGGAGTTGGAAACACCATATATTTT
CASSRQGVGNTIYF
>.|TRBJ2-7|TRBV20-1|.
TGCAGTGCTAGACTTAGCTACGAGCAGTACTTC
CSARLSYEQYF
>.|TRBJ2-7|TRBV27|TRBD2
TGTGCCAGCAGACTAGCGCCGACCTACGAGCAGTACTTC
CASRLAPTYEQYF
>.|TRBJ1-3|TRBV25-1|.
TGTGCCAGCAGTGATTTCGCCAGCTCTGGAAACACCATATATTTT
CASSDFASSGNTIYF
>.|TRBJ2-7|TRBV11-2|TRBD2
TGTGCCAGCAGCTTAGTGCCTGCTAGCGGGAGTCGCGAGCAGTACTTC
CASSLVPASGSREQYF
>.|TRBJ1-1|TRBV19|TRBD1
TGTGCCAGTAGTCCCCGGGGGACAGTCACTGAAGCTTTCTTT
CASSPRGTVTEAFF
>.|TRBJ2-7|TRBV7-3|.
TGTGCCAGCAGCTTGGACAGCGACTCCTACGAGCAGTACTTC
CASSLDSDSYEQYF
>.|TRBJ1-3|TRBV6-5|.
TGTGCCAGTTCCCAGGGTTCTGGAAACACCATATATTTT
CASSQGSGNTIYF
>.|TRBJ1-2|TRBV27|TRBD1
TGTGCCAGCAGTTGGGGGAGACAGGGGCCAGATGGCTACACCTTC
CASSWGRQGPDGYTF
>few|TRBJ1-1|TRBV25-1|.
TGTGCCAGCAGTGAACAGGGCTACACTGAAGCTTTCTTT
CASSEQGYTEAFF
>.|TRBJ1-3|TRBV5-1|.
TGCGCCAGCAGCCTCGCGGATACAGGGTCCAGCTCTGGAAACACCATATATTTT
CASSLADTGSSSGNTIYF
>.|TRBJ2-1|TRBV29-1|.
TGCAGCGTTGAAGTCGTGGGGGGGGGCGAGCAGTTCTTC
CSVEVVGGGEQFF
>.|TRBJ1-4|TRBV5-1|TRBD1
TGCGCCAGCAGCCTCGGACAGGAACGTGAAAAACTGTTTTTT
CASSLGQEREKLFF
>once|TRBJ1-3|TRBV5-1|TRBD1
TGCGCCAGCAGCTTGGCAGGGGGAAGGGGAAACACCATATATTTT
CASSLAGGRGNTIYF
>.|TRBJ2-2|TRBV5-1|TRBD1
TGCGCCAGCAGCACAGGGACAGGGGTCACCGGGGAGCTGTTTTTT
CASSTGTGVTGELFF
>.|TRBJ2-1|TRBV24-1|TRBD2
TGTGCCACCAGTGATTCGAGGACTAGCTGGGGCAATGAGCAGTTCTTC
CATSDSRTSWGNEQFF
>.|TRBJ1-6|TRBV5-4|TRBD1
TGTGCCAGCAGCTTGGATTGGGACAGGGGGATGGATTCACCCCTCCACTTT
CASSLDWDRGMDSPLHF
>.|TRBJ2-7|TRBV25-1|TRBD1
TGTGCCAGCAGTGAATATCCGGGACAGGGGGCCACCGAGCAGTACTTC
CASSEYPGQGATEQYF
>.|TRBJ2-3|TRBV4-1|.
TGCGCCAGCAGCCAAGATCCGGAAGCGGGTGTCGTTAGCACAGATACGCAGTATTTT
CASSQDPEAGVVSTDTQYF
>medium-sized|TRBJ1-2|TRBV7-3|.
TGTGCCAGCAGCTCATGGAGCCGTTTTGGCTACACCTTC
CASSSWSRFGYTF
>.|TRBJ2-5|TRBV5-1|TRBD2
TGCGCCAGCGCTAGCGGGAGTAGGCAAGAGACCCAGTACTTC
CASASGSRQETQYF
>.|TRBJ1-1|TRBV14|.
TGTGCCAGCAGCCAAGATCCCCGTGCGGGAGAAGCTTTCTTT
CASSQDPRAGEAFF
>.|TRBJ2-7|TRBV7-2|.
TGTGCCAGCAGCTTAAAGGGGGGGGGACTCGAGCAGTACTTC
CASSLKGGGLEQYF
>once|TRBJ1-2|TRBV28|TRBD1
TGTGCCACCCTCGACGGGGACAGGGGCTACTATGGCTACACCTTC
CATLDGDRGYYGYTF
>.|TRBJ2-2|TRBV11-2|TRBD2
TGTGCCAGCAGCACCAGCGGGGGGGCCACCGGGGAGCTGTTTTTT
CASSTSGGATGELFF
>once|TRBJ2-2|TRBV5-5|TRBD1
TGTGCCAGCAGCTTGGCTCCTGGACAGGGGAACACCGGGGAGCTGTTTTTT
CASSLAPGQGNTGELFF